These 6 T cell receptor beta chains came from one sample sequenced in a study of T cells in Graves' hyperthyroidism and ophthalmopathy. Amplified TCR beta CDR3 regions derived from RNA transcripts. HTBI primers were employed in a first-round RT-PCR of the TCR CDR3. TCRdb reprocessed the multiplex PCR reads with MiXCR, giving one entry per CDR3 protein. The table lists a few hundred thousand distinct CDR3 sequences, roughly 19% of them singletons. The specimen sequenced was blood. The origin of the receptors is a man aged 45-65 years with Graves' ophthalmopathy.

This clonotype has ten or more counts. CDR3 DNA sequence: TGTGCCAGCAGACCCCCTAGCGGGAGGGGGGACACAGATACGCAGTATTTT. Translated: CASRPPSGRGDTDTQYF. J is TRBJ2-3 and V is TRBV6-1, with TRBD2 matching 12 bases. The CDR3 loop spans 17 amino acids. Germline CDR1 and CDR2: MNHNS and SASEGT. Trimming took 6 bases from V and 2 from J; bases not matched to a gene: 9.

The chain has TRBV6-1 and TRBJ1-1, with D hard to call. The CDR3 covers 16 residues. The V and J ends lost 1 base and 0 bases respectively, with 12 bases between them. CDR1 and CDR2 (germline): MNHNS, SASEGT. Here the CDR3 DNA reads TGTGCCAGCAGTGAAGACCTCCGAGAATTGAACACTGAAGCTTTCTTT. This gives the protein CASSEDLRELNTEAFF.

In DNA, the CDR3 is TGTGCCAGCAGCTTAGTAGGTGTCAGATCCAATGAGCAGTTCTTC. It is translated as CASSLVGVRSNEQFF. J is TRBJ2-1 and V is TRBV7-9; D is ambiguous. The germline V gene has CDR1 SEHNR and CDR2 FQNEAQ (reference sequence). The CDR3 sequence is 15 residues long. Trimming cost V 1 base and J 6 bases, with 13 bases left between them.

The DNA of the CDR3 is TGTGCCAGCAGCGGACAGGGGCCCTACGCTCGGGAGCAGTACTTC. The encoded protein is CASSGQGPYAREQYF. J is TRBJ2-7 and V is TRBV9, with TRBD1 matching 8 bases. CDR1 and CDR2 (germline): SGDLS, YYNGEE. The CDR3 is 15 amino acids. The junction had 12 bases not matched to a gene; V was cut back by 3 bases and J by 7 bases. Full variable domain (remainder filled in from reference TRBV9 and TRBJ2-7): DSGVTQTPKHLITATGQRVTLRCSPRSGDLSVYWYQQSLDQGLQFLIQYYNGEERAKGNILERFSAQQFPDLHSELNLSSLELGDSALYFCASSGQGPYAREQYFGPGTRLTVT.

This clonotype was seen ten or more times. The rearrangement uses TRBV10-3 and TRBJ2-7; TRBD1 might be the D (5 bases). This CDR3 has 14 amino acids. Per the germline V gene, CDR1 is ENHRY and CDR2 is SYGVKD. With 5 bases removed from V and 1 base from J, the gap between germline ends came to 12 bases. The CDR3 here is CAISLDITSYEQYF. CDR3 DNA sequence: TGTGCCATCAGTCTGGACATAACATCCTACGAGCAGTACTTC.

This clonotype has a count of ten or more. The J gene is TRBJ2-7, the V gene TRBV3-1; 8 bases fit TRBD2. Germline CDR1 reads LGHDT; CDR2 reads YNNKEL (reference sequence). The CDR3 extends over 13 amino acids. V was clipped by 2 bases and J by 6 bases; unmatched bases: 3. The CDR3 coding sequence is TGTGCCAGCAGCCAAACGGGAGGGCGCGAGCAGTACTTC. Translated: CASSQTGGREQYF.